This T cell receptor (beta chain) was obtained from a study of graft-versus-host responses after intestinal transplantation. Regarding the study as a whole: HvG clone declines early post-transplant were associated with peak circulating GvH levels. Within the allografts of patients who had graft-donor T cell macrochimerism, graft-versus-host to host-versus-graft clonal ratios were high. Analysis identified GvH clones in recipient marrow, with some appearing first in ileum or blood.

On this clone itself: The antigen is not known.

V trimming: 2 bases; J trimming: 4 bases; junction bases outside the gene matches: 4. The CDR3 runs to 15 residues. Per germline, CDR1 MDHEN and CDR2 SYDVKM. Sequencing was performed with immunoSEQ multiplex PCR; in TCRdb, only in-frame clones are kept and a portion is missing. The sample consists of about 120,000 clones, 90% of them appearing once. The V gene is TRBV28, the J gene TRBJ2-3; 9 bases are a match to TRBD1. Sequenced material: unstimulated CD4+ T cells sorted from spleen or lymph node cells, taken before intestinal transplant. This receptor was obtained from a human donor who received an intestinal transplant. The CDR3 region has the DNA TGTGCCAGCAGTTTAATAGGACAGGGGCCAGATACGCAGTATTTT. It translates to CASSLIGQGPDTQYF. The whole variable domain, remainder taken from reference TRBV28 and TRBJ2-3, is DVKVTQSSRYLVKRTGEKVFLECVQDMDHENMFWYRQDPGLGLRLIYFSYDVKMKEKGDIPEGYSVSREKKERFSLILESASTNQTSMYLCASSLIGQGPDTQYFGPGTRLTVL.